This T cell receptor beta chain was recorded in a study of Graves' ophthalmopathy and Graves' hyperthyroidism. Study-level points and caveats: Ophthalmopathy cases were distinguished from stable hyperthyroidism by a 13-signature model, reaching 85% to 90% sensitivity and 81.08% specificity.

Concerning this clonotype: Its antigen is as yet unknown.

Hyperthyroidism in these 18- to 65-year-old patients was newly diagnosed, lasting under 2 months. Patients with other autoimmune diseases, uncontrolled infections, pregnancy or lactation were excluded. PBMCs were density-gradient isolated from around 10 ml fresh blood. TCR beta CDR3 amplification used RNA transcripts. Second-round multiplex PCR came after first-round RT-PCR with HTBI primers. TCRdb independently ran MiXCR on the multiplex PCR reads; one entry per CDR3 protein. The repertoire holds 680,000 or so distinct CDR3 sequences, over 20% seen once, with roughly 6.9% in the top ten. The germline V gene encodes CDR1 LNHDA and CDR2 SQIVND (reference sequence). The CDR3 loop spans 12 amino acids.

Sequencing used peripheral blood. This sequence joins TRBV19 and TRBJ1-1; 8 bases fit TRBD1. This TCR was recovered from a woman younger than 35 with stable Graves' hyperthyroidism. Some clones in this sample may be carry-over from other donors' samples. The DNA for the CDR3 is TGTGCTACAGGGGGGATGAACACTGAAGCTTTCTTT. Protein: CATGGMNTEAFF.